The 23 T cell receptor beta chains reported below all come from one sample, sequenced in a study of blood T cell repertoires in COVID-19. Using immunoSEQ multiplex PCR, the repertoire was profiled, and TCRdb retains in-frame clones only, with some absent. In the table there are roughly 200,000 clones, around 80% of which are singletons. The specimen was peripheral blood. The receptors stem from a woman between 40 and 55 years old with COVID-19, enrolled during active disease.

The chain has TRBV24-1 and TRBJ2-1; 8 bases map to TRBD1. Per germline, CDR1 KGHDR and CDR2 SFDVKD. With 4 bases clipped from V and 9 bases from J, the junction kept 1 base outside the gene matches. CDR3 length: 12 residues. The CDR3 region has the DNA TGTGCCACCAGTGAGACAGGGGTTGAGCAGTTCTTC. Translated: CATSETGVEQFF.

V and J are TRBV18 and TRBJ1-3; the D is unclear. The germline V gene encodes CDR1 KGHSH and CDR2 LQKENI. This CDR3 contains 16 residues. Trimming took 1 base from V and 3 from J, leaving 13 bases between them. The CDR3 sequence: CASSPRVDKLGNTIYF. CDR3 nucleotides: TGTGCCAGCTCACCACGTGTAGACAAACTTGGAAACACCATATATTTT.

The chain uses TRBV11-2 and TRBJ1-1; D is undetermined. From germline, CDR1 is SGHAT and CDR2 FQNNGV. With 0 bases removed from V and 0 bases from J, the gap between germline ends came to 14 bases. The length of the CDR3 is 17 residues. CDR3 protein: CASSLDPEPRMNTEAFF. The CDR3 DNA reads TGTGCCAGCAGCTTAGACCCAGAACCGAGGATGAACACTGAAGCTTTCTTT.

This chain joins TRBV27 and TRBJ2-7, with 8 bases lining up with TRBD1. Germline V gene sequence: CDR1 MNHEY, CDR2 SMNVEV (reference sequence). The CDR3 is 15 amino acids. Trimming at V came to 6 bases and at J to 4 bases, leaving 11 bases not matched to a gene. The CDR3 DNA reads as TGTGCCAGCAGGCCCCCCGGGACAGGAGGGTACGAGCAGTACTTC. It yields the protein CASRPPGTGGYEQYF.

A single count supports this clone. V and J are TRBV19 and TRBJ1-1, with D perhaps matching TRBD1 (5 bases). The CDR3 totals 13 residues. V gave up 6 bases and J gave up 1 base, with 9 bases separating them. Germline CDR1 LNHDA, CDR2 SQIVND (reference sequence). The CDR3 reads CASSRTGNTEAFF. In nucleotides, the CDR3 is TGTGCCAGTAGCAGAACAGGGAACACTGAAGCTTTCTTT.

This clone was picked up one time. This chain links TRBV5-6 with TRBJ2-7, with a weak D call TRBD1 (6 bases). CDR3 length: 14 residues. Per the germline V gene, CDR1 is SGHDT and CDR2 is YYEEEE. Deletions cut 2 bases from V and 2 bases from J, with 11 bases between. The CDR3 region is CASSFGDRTYEQYF. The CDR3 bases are TGTGCCAGCAGCTTCGGTGACAGGACCTACGAGCAGTACTTC.

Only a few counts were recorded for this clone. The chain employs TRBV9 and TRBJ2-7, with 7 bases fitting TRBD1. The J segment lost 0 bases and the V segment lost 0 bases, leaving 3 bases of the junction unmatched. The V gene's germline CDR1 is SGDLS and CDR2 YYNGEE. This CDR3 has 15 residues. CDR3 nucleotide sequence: TGTGCCAGCAGCGTAGAGGCAGGGGGCTCCTACGAGCAGTACTTC. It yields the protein CASSVEAGGSYEQYF.

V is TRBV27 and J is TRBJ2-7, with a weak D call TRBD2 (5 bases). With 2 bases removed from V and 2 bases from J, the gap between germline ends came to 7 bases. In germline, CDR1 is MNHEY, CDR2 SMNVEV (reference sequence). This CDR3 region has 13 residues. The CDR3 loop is CASSLQRAYEQYF. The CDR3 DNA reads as TGTGCCAGCAGTTTACAGAGGGCCTACGAGCAGTACTTC.

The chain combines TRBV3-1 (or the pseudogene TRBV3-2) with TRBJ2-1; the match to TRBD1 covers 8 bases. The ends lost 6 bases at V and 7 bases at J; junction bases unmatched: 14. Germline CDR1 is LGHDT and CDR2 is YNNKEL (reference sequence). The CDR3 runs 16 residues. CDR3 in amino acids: CASSIHPGQASNEQFF. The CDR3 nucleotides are TGTGCCAGCAGTATTCACCCGGGACAGGCGAGTAATGAGCAGTTCTTC.

The CDR3 DNA reads TGTGCCAGCTCCCAAGTCGGGGAAAACACCATATATTTT. This sequence encodes CASSQVGENTIYF. The rearrangement joins TRBV6-5 to TRBJ1-3; no clear D. Germline CDR1 is MNHEY and CDR2 is SVGAGI. Deletions cut 8 bases from V and 6 bases from J, with 14 bases between. There are 13 residues in the CDR3.

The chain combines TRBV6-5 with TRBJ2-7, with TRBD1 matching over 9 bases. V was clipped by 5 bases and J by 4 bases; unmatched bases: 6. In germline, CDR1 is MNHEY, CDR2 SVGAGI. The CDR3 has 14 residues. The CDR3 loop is CASSPGTGPYEQYF. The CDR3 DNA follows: TGTGCCAGCAGTCCCGGGACAGGGCCTTACGAGCAGTACTTC.

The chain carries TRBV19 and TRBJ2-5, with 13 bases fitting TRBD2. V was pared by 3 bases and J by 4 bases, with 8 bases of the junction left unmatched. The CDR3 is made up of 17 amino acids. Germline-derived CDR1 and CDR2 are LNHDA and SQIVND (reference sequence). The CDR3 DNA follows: TGTGCCAGTAGTATTTCCGGACTAGCGGGAGATCGAGAGACCCAGTACTTC. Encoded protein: CASSISGLAGDRETQYF.

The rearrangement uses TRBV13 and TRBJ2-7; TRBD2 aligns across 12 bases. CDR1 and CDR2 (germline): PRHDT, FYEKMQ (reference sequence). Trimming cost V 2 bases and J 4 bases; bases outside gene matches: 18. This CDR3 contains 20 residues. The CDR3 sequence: CASSLYARASGRAVPYEQYF. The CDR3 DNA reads TGTGCCAGCAGCTTATACGCGCGGGCTAGCGGGAGGGCCGTACCTTACGAGCAGTACTTC.

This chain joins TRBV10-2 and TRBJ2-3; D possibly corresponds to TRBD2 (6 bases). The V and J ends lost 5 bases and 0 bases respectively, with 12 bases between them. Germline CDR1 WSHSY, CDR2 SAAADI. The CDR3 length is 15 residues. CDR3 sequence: CASSPGLGSTDTQYF. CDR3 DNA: TGCGCCAGCAGTCCGGGACTCGGAAGCACAGATACGCAGTATTTT.

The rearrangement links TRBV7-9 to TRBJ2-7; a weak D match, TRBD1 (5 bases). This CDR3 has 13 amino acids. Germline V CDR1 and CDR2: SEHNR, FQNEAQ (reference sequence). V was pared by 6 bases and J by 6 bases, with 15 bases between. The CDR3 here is CASSNRQFSEQYF. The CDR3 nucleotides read TGTGCCAGCAGTAACAGACAGTTCTCCGAGCAGTACTTC.

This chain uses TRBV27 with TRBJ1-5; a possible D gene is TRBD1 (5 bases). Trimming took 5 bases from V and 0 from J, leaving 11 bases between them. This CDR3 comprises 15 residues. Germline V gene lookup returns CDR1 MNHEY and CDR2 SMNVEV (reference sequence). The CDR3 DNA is TGTGCCAGCAGTCTAAGACAGAATAGCAATCAGCCCCAGCATTTT. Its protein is CASSLRQNSNQPQHF.

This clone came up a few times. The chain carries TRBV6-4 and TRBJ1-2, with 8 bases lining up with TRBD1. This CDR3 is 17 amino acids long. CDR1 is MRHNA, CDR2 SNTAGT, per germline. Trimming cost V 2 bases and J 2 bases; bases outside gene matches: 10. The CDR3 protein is CASSDDGQGASNYGYTF. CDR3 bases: TGTGCCAGCAGTGACGACGGGCAGGGGGCGTCCAACTATGGCTACACCTTC.

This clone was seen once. The CDR3, as DNA: TGTGCCAGCAGGGAGCCCGGACAGGGAAATCAGCCCCAGCATTTT. Protein product: CASREPGQGNQPQHF. The chain has TRBV6-6 and TRBJ1-5, with 8 bases aligning to TRBD1. J lost 4 bases, V lost 6 bases, and 8 bases had no gene match. The CDR3 consists of 15 residues. Germline V gene sequence: CDR1 MNHNY, CDR2 SVGAGI (reference sequence).

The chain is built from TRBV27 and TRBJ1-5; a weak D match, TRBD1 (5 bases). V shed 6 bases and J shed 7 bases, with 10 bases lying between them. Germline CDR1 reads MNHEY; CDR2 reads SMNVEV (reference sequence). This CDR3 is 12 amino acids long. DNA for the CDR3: TGTGCCAGCAGAAGGGGCGGACAGCCCCAGCATTTT. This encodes CASRRGGQPQHF.

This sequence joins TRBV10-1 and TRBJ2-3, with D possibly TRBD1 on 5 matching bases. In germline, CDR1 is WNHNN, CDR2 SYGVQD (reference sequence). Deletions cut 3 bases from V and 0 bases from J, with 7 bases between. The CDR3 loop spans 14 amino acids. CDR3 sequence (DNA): TGCGCCAGCAGTGATCCAGGGAGCACAGATACGCAGTATTTT. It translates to CASSDPGSTDTQYF.

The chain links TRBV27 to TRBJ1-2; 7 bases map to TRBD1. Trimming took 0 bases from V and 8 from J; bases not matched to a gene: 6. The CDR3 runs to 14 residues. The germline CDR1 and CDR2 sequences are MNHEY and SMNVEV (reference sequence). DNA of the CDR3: TGTGCCAGCAGTTTATCCGACAGGGTGGGAGGCTACACCTTC. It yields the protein CASSLSDRVGGYTF.

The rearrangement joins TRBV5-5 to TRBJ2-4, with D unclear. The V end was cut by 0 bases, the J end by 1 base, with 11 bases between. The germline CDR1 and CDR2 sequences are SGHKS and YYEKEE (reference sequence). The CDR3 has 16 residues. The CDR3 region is CASSLDRFRAKNIQYF. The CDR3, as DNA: TGTGCCAGCAGCTTGGATCGTTTTCGGGCCAAAAACATTCAGTACTTC.

The CDR3 region is CTKQGADNEKLFF. The CDR3 nucleotides are TGCACAAAACAGGGGGCCGATAATGAAAAACTGTTTTTT. This chain links TRBV23-1 with TRBJ1-4; 9 bases are shared with TRBD1. TRBV23-1 falls under the ORF class, with uncertain function. The CDR3 spans 13 residues.